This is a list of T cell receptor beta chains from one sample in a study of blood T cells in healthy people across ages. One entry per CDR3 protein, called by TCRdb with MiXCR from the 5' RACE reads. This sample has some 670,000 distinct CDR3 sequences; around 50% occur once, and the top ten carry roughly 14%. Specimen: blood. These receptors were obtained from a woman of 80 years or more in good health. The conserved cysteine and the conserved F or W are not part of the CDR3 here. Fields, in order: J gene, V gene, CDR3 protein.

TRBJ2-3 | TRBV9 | ASSRPGLAGGSFTDTQY
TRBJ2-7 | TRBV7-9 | ASSPRQGFNEQY
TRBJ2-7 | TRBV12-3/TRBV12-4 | ASSLMVHEQY
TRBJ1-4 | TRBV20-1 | SASRWEVGNEKLF
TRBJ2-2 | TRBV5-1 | ASSEKTRGLAGNTGELF
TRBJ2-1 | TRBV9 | ASSPHSTSGGNEQF
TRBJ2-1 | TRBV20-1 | SASGGPNNEQF
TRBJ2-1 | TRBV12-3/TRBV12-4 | ASIMGQSYNEQF
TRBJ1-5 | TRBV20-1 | SARGNAPQH
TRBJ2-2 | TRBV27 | ASSLSPNSRVNTGELF
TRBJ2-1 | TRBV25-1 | ASSSASSMYNEQF
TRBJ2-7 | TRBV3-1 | ASSQAGGRYEQY
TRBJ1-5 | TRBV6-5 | ASRPGTGGGQPQH
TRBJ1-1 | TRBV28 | ASSGDSVLGTF
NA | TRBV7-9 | ASSLVVGTSPLYEQY
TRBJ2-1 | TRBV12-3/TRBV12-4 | ASSLIRGGAGF
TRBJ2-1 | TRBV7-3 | ASSFGSAFNNEQF
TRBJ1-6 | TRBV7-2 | ACSLDRVFSPLH
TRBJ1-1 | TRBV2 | ATTREVVNTEAF
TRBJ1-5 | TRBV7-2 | ASSVRDNQPQH
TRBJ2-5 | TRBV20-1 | SARQVTQETQY
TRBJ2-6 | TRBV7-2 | ASSLSSMGQGSGANVLT
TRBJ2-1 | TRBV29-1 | SVAGQGDYSYNEQF
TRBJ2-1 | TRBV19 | ASSNRTLDEQF
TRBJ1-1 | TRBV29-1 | SASENSEAF
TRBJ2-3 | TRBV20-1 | SARDGTSADTQY
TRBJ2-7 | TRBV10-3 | AISDTVGEQY
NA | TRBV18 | ASSPQVTHEQY
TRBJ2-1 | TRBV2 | ASSAWTGVF
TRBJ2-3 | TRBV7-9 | ASSLLTGVDTQY
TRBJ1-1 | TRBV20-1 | SATDGRRVTEAF
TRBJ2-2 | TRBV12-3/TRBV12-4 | ASSLAENTGELF
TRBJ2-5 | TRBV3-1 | ASSQGGLAGPQETQY
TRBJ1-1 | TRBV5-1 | ASSLAGGTTEAF
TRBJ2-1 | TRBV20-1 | SARSNEQF
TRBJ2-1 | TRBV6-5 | ASSPIGGRRNEQF
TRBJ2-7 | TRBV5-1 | ASSLERTGFSYEQY
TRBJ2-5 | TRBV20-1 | SASTFSTSNPGGETQY
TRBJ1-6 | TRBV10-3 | AISEGQPSPNSPLH
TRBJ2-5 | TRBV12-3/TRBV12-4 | ASRASSGMGAQY
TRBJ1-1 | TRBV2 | ASEGNTEAF
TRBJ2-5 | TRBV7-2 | ASSAQGPPQETQY
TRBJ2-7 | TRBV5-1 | ASSYDYREQY
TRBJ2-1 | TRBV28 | ASSFGGLAGGNEQF
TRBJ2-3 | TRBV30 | AVQRYTDTQY
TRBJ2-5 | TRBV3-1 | ASSQVERAGEQY
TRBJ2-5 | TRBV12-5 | ASGFVGQETQY
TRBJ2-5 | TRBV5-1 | ASSLVGAPNQETQY
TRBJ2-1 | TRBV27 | ASSPFDQTTQF
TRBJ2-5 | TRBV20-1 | SASVAGGTQETQY
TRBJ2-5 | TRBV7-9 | ASTPGGEETQY
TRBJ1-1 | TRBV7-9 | ASSLEGAGEAF